This TCR beta chain was sequenced for a study of blood T cell repertoires in COVID-19. Study details: Donors in the United States, Italy and Spain gave samples during acute or convalescent COVID-19.

Per germline, CDR1 SQVTM and CDR2 ANQGSEA. V trimming: 3 bases; J trimming: 1 base; junction bases outside the gene matches: 8. This CDR3 region has 15 residues. Original data processing: Nucleated cell number was recorded as an estimate derived from reference gene primer amplification. Here immunoSEQ multiplex PCR was the method, and the copy in TCRdb shows in-frame clones only, minus some. From that table come the V and J calls and clone size; the DNA was used to work out D and trimming. This table holds some 220,000 clones, approximately 85% found once. The sequence came from a woman in her 70s with COVID-19, enrolled during active disease. The material sequenced was peripheral blood. The V gene is TRBV29-1, the J gene TRBJ2-7, with TRBD2 matching over 8 bases. CDR3 region: CSVETRLAGSYEQYF. CDR3 sequence (DNA): TGCAGCGTTGAGACTAGGCTAGCGGGTTCCTACGAGCAGTACTTC.